The rows below give T cell receptor beta chains drawn from one sample of a study of T-cell memory formation after mild COVID-19. Each CDR3 protein is one row after TCRdb ran MiXCR on the 5' RACE reads. The table records roughly 240,000 distinct CDR3 sequences, roughly 14% of them present only once. The sequencing input was PBMCs or a T cell subset sorted from them (not recorded which). The receptors derive from an adult woman who had mild COVID-19 (a few samples of this study predate the infection). Cell type and time point are not known. CDR3s include the opening cysteine and the closing phenylalanine or tryptophan. D genes are given only for firm matches. Clone size is not always given. Where it is, it says once, few, many or a class for expanded clones.

V gene: TRBV4-3
clone size: few
J gene: TRBJ1-2
D gene: TRBD1
CDR3 DNA: TGCGCCAGCAGCCAATTCCGGACAGGAAGCGGCGGCTACACCTTC
CDR3 protein: CASSQFRTGSGGYTF

V gene: TRBV5-4
clone size: few
J gene: TRBJ2-5
D gene: .
CDR3 DNA: TGTGCCAGCAGCTTGGCTCCGCCAGAGACCCAGTACTTC
CDR3 protein: CASSLAPPETQYF

V gene: TRBV5-1
clone size: many
J gene: TRBJ2-3
D gene: .
CDR3 DNA: TGCGCCAGCAGCCCTCCCACAGATACGCAGTATTTT
CDR3 protein: CASSPPTDTQYF

V gene: TRBV6-4
clone size: .
J gene: TRBJ2-1
D gene: TRBD2
CDR3 DNA: TGTGCCAGCAGCAGACTAGCGGGGGGGCATAATGAGCAGTTCTTC
CDR3 protein: CASSRLAGGHNEQFF

V gene: TRBV7-8
clone size: .
J gene: TRBJ2-7
D gene: TRBD2
CDR3 DNA: TGTGCCAGCAGCTTCGCGGGGACTAGCGGGAGATCCATCTACGAGCAGTACTTC
CDR3 protein: CASSFAGTSGRSIYEQYF

V gene: TRBV4-2
clone size: few
J gene: TRBJ2-3
D gene: .
CDR3 DNA: TGTGCCAGCAGCCAGTCCTCGGGGGACACAGATACGCAGTATTTT
CDR3 protein: CASSQSSGDTDTQYF

V gene: TRBV4-1
clone size: few
J gene: TRBJ2-7
D gene: TRBD1
CDR3 DNA: TGCGCCAGCAGCCAAGCCGGGACAGGGTTCTACGAGCAGTACTTC
CDR3 protein: CASSQAGTGFYEQYF

V gene: TRBV3-1
clone size: few
J gene: TRBJ2-2
D gene: .
CDR3 DNA: TGTGCCAGCAGCCAAGCGGGGGCCGGGGAGCTGTTTTTT
CDR3 protein: CASSQAGAGELFF

V gene: TRBV6-5
clone size: .
J gene: TRBJ2-3
D gene: TRBD1
CDR3 DNA: TGTGCCAGCAGTTCTATGGTCGGACAGGGGGCGATAAATACGCAGTATTTT
CDR3 protein: CASSSMVGQGAINTQYF

V gene: TRBV9
clone size: .
J gene: TRBJ1-2
D gene: .
CDR3 DNA: TGTGCCAGCAGCCCCCGCGGGGGCAATGGCTACACCTTC
CDR3 protein: CASSPRGGNGYTF

V gene: TRBV27
clone size: many
J gene: TRBJ1-5
D gene: .
CDR3 DNA: TGTGCCAGCAGTTTTAGAAACCCCTTCAATCAGCCCCAGCATTTT
CDR3 protein: CASSFRNPFNQPQHF

V gene: TRBV29-1
clone size: few
J gene: TRBJ2-7
D gene: TRBD2
CDR3 DNA: TGCAGCGTTGAGGCCCGGACTAGCGTCTCTAACGAGCAGTACTTC
CDR3 protein: CSVEARTSVSNEQYF

V gene: TRBV7-2
clone size: .
J gene: TRBJ2-1
D gene: TRBD2
CDR3 DNA: TGTGCCAGCAGCTTAAGGTGGGGGGGAGGTTCCTACAATGAGCAGTTCTTC
CDR3 protein: CASSLRWGGGSYNEQFF

V gene: TRBV29-1
clone size: .
J gene: TRBJ2-1
D gene: TRBD1
CDR3 DNA: TGCAGCATTCGGGACAGGAGCCTCTACAATGAGCAGTTCTTC
CDR3 protein: CSIRDRSLYNEQFF

V gene: TRBV5-1
clone size: many
J gene: TRBJ2-5
D gene: TRBD2
CDR3 DNA: TGCGCCAGCAGCTTGAAGCGGGGGGGCCGAGAGACCCAGTACTTC
CDR3 protein: CASSLKRGGRETQYF

V gene: TRBV24-1
clone size: .
J gene: TRBJ2-1
D gene: TRBD2
CDR3 DNA: TGTGCCACCAGTGACTGGTCTAGCGGGTCCCTAGAGCAGTTCTTC
CDR3 protein: CATSDWSSGSLEQFF

V gene: TRBV6-6
clone size: few
J gene: TRBJ1-5
D gene: TRBD1
CDR3 DNA: TGTGCCAGCAGTTACGCCCCGGGACAGGGTGGGGGATCACGGCCCCAGCATTTT
CDR3 protein: CASSYAPGQGGGSRPQHF

V gene: TRBV6-2/TRBV6-3
clone size: .
J gene: TRBJ2-4
D gene: TRBD2
CDR3 DNA: TGTGCCAGCAGCGGACAGGGCCTCGGGAGACTAGCGGGAACCCTAGCCAAAAACATTCAGTACTTC
CDR3 protein: CASSGQGLGRLAGTLAKNIQYF

V gene: TRBV6-5
clone size: many
J gene: TRBJ2-7
D gene: TRBD1
CDR3 DNA: TGTGCCAGCAGTCCCGACAGGGGTAAAGTCTACGAGCAGTACTTC
CDR3 protein: CASSPDRGKVYEQYF

V gene: TRBV12-3/TRBV12-4
clone size: .
J gene: TRBJ1-1
D gene: .
CDR3 DNA: TGTGCCAGCAGTTTATCCGCAGGGTTGAACACTGAAGCTTTCTTT
CDR3 protein: CASSLSAGLNTEAFF

V gene: TRBV5-1
clone size: few
J gene: TRBJ1-1
D gene: TRBD1
CDR3 DNA: TGCGCCAGCAGTCTGACAGGGGGTACCACTGAAGCTTTCTTT
CDR3 protein: CASSLTGGTTEAFF

V gene: TRBV9
clone size: .
J gene: TRBJ2-5
D gene: TRBD2
CDR3 DNA: TGTGCCAGCAGCGTAACTCCGGGGGGTAACCAAGAGACCCAGTACTTC
CDR3 protein: CASSVTPGGNQETQYF

V gene: TRBV30
clone size: .
J gene: TRBJ1-3
D gene: .
CDR3 DNA: TGTGCCTGGAGTGTCGGACGAAGAGAAGACACCATATATTTT
CDR3 protein: CAWSVGRREDTIYF

V gene: TRBV12-3/TRBV12-4
clone size: many
J gene: TRBJ2-3
D gene: .
CDR3 DNA: TGTGCCAGCAGTTTTCCGACGATCACAGATACGCAGTATTTT
CDR3 protein: CASSFPTITDTQYF

V gene: TRBV12-3/TRBV12-4
clone size: .
J gene: TRBJ2-3
D gene: TRBD2
CDR3 DNA: TGTGCCAGCAGTAGAGAGGCGGGGGGGCATGGAGATACGCAGTATTTT
CDR3 protein: CASSREAGGHGDTQYF

V gene: TRBV4-2
clone size: .
J gene: TRBJ1-1
D gene: .
CDR3 DNA: TGTGCCAGCAGCCAGATCGGCCTACAGTTGACTGAAGCTTTCTTT
CDR3 protein: CASSQIGLQLTEAFF

V gene: TRBV9
clone size: .
J gene: TRBJ1-1
D gene: .
CDR3 DNA: TGTGCCAGCAGCGTAGCAGCCGGGACGCCATCGAACACTGAAGCTTTCTTT
CDR3 protein: CASSVAAGTPSNTEAFF

V gene: TRBV4-1
clone size: few
J gene: TRBJ2-1
D gene: TRBD2
CDR3 DNA: TGCGCCAGCAGCCAATCCGCCCTAGCGGGAGCTGGCGATGAGCAGTTCTTC
CDR3 protein: CASSQSALAGAGDEQFF

V gene: TRBV7-2
clone size: .
J gene: TRBJ2-7
D gene: .
CDR3 DNA: TGTGCCAGCAGCTTAGGTTTAACAGGACGTAACTCCTACGAGCAGTACTTC
CDR3 protein: CASSLGLTGRNSYEQYF

V gene: TRBV11-3
clone size: many
J gene: TRBJ2-1
D gene: .
CDR3 DNA: TGTGCCAGCAGCCCAGCCGGGACTCTGCCCTACAATGAGCAGTTCTTC
CDR3 protein: CASSPAGTLPYNEQFF

V gene: TRBV24-1
clone size: .
J gene: TRBJ2-1
D gene: .
CDR3 DNA: TGTGCCACCAGTGACCGAGACAGACCTCCCTACAATGAGCAGTTCTTC
CDR3 protein: CATSDRDRPPYNEQFF

V gene: TRBV5-1
clone size: many
J gene: TRBJ2-7
D gene: .
CDR3 DNA: TGCGCCAGCAGCTTGAAAGGGGGGAGCTCCTACGAGCAGTACTTC
CDR3 protein: CASSLKGGSSYEQYF

V gene: TRBV24-1
clone size: few
J gene: TRBJ1-2
D gene: .
CDR3 DNA: TGTGCCACCAGTGATCACATGGGCGGCTACACCTTC
CDR3 protein: CATSDHMGGYTF

V gene: TRBV11-2
clone size: .
J gene: TRBJ2-3
D gene: TRBD2
CDR3 DNA: TGTGCCAGCAGCTTAGGCGGAGCGGGGGGATACACAGATACGCAGTATTTT
CDR3 protein: CASSLGGAGGYTDTQYF

V gene: TRBV7-2
clone size: few
J gene: TRBJ2-5
D gene: .
CDR3 DNA: TGTGCCAGCACCGCTCGAGGAGCGCGCGGGGCCCAGTACTTC
CDR3 protein: CASTARGARGAQYF

V gene: TRBV20-1
clone size: few
J gene: TRBJ2-1
D gene: .
CDR3 DNA: TGCAGTGTCACGGGAGCGACCTACAATGAGCAGTTCTTC
CDR3 protein: CSVTGATYNEQFF

V gene: TRBV5-6
clone size: few
J gene: TRBJ1-5
D gene: .
CDR3 DNA: TGTGCCAGCAGCTTGTCTGGGTTGAGCAATCAGCCCCAGCATTTT
CDR3 protein: CASSLSGLSNQPQHF

V gene: TRBV12-3/TRBV12-4
clone size: few
J gene: TRBJ2-5
D gene: .
CDR3 DNA: TGTGCCAGCGGTTGGACAGCCTCCCAAGAGACCCAGTACTTC
CDR3 protein: CASGWTASQETQYF

V gene: TRBV7-9
clone size: .
J gene: TRBJ1-6
D gene: .
CDR3 DNA: TGTGCCATAGGCGCGACAGCCAATTCACCCCTCCACTTT
CDR3 protein: CAIGATANSPLHF

V gene: TRBV19
clone size: .
J gene: TRBJ2-1
D gene: TRBD2
CDR3 DNA: TGTGCCAGTTCGCCTTACGAATTCCCGGGACTAGCGGGAGGGGGGACCTACAATGAGCAGTTCTTC
CDR3 protein: CASSPYEFPGLAGGGTYNEQFF

V gene: TRBV27
clone size: .
J gene: TRBJ2-7
D gene: .
CDR3 DNA: TGTGCCAGCGGGACGGCCCTCCTTGGGGAGCAGTACTTC
CDR3 protein: CASGTALLGEQYF

V gene: TRBV5-5
clone size: few
J gene: TRBJ2-7
D gene: .
CDR3 DNA: TGTGCCAGCAGCTTGTGGGGAGACTTCCAGAGCGACGAGCAGTACTTC
CDR3 protein: CASSLWGDFQSDEQYF

V gene: TRBV12-3/TRBV12-4
clone size: many
J gene: TRBJ1-3
D gene: .
CDR3 DNA: TGTGCCAGCAGTTTGGGGACGGCTGGAAACACCATATATTTT
CDR3 protein: CASSLGTAGNTIYF

V gene: TRBV18
clone size: .
J gene: TRBJ1-5
D gene: TRBD1
CDR3 DNA: TGTGCCAGCTCAACAGATCCAGGGGGTAGCAATCAGCCCCAGCATTTT
CDR3 protein: CASSTDPGGSNQPQHF

V gene: TRBV3-1
clone size: few
J gene: TRBJ1-3
D gene: .
CDR3 DNA: TGTGCCAGCAGCCAATCTAACAGGAGGGCTGGAAACACCATATATTTT
CDR3 protein: CASSQSNRRAGNTIYF

V gene: TRBV4-1
clone size: .
J gene: TRBJ1-2
D gene: .
CDR3 DNA: TGCGCCAGCAGCCAGACCCTTGGGGAGACTCTCTCCTTCTATGGCTACACCTTC
CDR3 protein: CASSQTLGETLSFYGYTF

V gene: TRBV4-1
clone size: once
J gene: TRBJ1-4
D gene: .
CDR3 DNA: TGCGCCAGCAGCCAAGTGGGGGTGGATAATGAAAAACTGTTTTTT
CDR3 protein: CASSQVGVDNEKLFF

V gene: TRBV24-1
clone size: few
J gene: TRBJ1-2
D gene: .
CDR3 DNA: TGTGCCACCAGTGGGTTTTTAGGCCCCAGCCCCGGGCATGGCTACACCTTC
CDR3 protein: CATSGFLGPSPGHGYTF

V gene: TRBV27
clone size: .
J gene: TRBJ2-7
D gene: TRBD1
CDR3 DNA: TGTGCCAGTTGGAGACAGGGTTCCTACGAGCAGTACTTC
CDR3 protein: CASWRQGSYEQYF

V gene: TRBV25-1
clone size: .
J gene: TRBJ2-7
D gene: TRBD2
CDR3 DNA: TGTGCCAGCAGTAGAGGGGCTAGCGGAACCTACGAGCAGTACTTC
CDR3 protein: CASSRGASGTYEQYF

V gene: TRBV5-8
clone size: .
J gene: TRBJ1-1
D gene: .
CDR3 DNA: TGTGCCAGCGCGAAGGGGGACACTCTCTGGAAAGCTTTCTTT
CDR3 protein: CASAKGDTLWKAFF

V gene: TRBV7-9
clone size: many
J gene: TRBJ1-2
D gene: TRBD1
CDR3 DNA: TGTGCCAGCAGTTCAGGGACAGGGGACTATGGCTACACCTTC
CDR3 protein: CASSSGTGDYGYTF

V gene: TRBV20-1
clone size: many
J gene: TRBJ1-2
D gene: .
CDR3 DNA: TGCAGTGCTACAGGGAATCGGAACTATGGCTACACCTTC
CDR3 protein: CSATGNRNYGYTF

V gene: TRBV20-1
clone size: few
J gene: TRBJ1-2
D gene: .
CDR3 DNA: TGCAGTGCTAGAGTCGTTGAGGCAGGGAAATTTTATGGCTACACCTTC
CDR3 protein: CSARVVEAGKFYGYTF

V gene: TRBV7-9
clone size: .
J gene: TRBJ1-2
D gene: .
CDR3 DNA: TGTGCCAGCAGCTTAGACGGGTCGGGCTACACCTTC
CDR3 protein: CASSLDGSGYTF

V gene: TRBV7-2
clone size: many
J gene: TRBJ2-7
D gene: TRBD2
CDR3 DNA: TGTGCCAGCAGCTTAGTAATAAGTGGCGGGAGGCCCTACGAGCAGTACTTC
CDR3 protein: CASSLVISGGRPYEQYF